The next 25 T cell receptor beta chains were all read from a single sample in a study of blood T cell repertoires in COVID-19. The repertoire was sequenced with immunoSEQ multiplex PCR; TCRdb's copy has only in-frame clones and lacks some. The data show some 260,000 clones, with approximately 81% seen just once and less than 4% held by the top ten. The sample taken for sequencing was peripheral blood. These receptor sequences come from a woman under 30 with acute or convalescent COVID-19.

This chain links TRBV24-1 with TRBJ1-1, with D possibly matching TRBD1 (6 bases). Trimming left V 0 bases short and J 3 bases short, with 19 bases between. The germline gives CDR1 KGHDR, CDR2 SFDVKD. The CDR3 runs to 18 residues. As DNA, the CDR3 is TGTGCCACCAGTGATTTGAGAACTGGGGGCCTGAGGGACACTGAAGCTTTCTTT. Amino acids: CATSDLRTGGLRDTEAFF.

This clone was detected a few times. The chain couples TRBV4-2 to TRBJ2-5, with a weak D call TRBD1 (6 bases). The CDR3 sequence is 19 residues long. Trimming cost V 1 base and J 5 bases, with 26 bases left between them. CDR1 and CDR2 (germline): LGHNA, YNFKEQ. The CDR3, as DNA: TGTGCCAGCAGCCAAGGGGAACAGGGTACCTTCGTTCTAAGGGAGACCCAGTACTTC. Translated, it gives CASSQGEQGTFVLRETQYF.

V gene TRBV19 combines with J gene TRBJ2-7; TRBD1 matches at 8 bases. The CDR3 consists of 12 residues. Germline V gene sequence: CDR1 LNHDA, CDR2 SQIVND (reference sequence). V lost 10 bases and J lost 5; bases outside the gene matches: 7. For the CDR3, the DNA is TGTGCCACCCGACAGGGGCTACACGAGCAGTACTTC. Protein product: CATRQGLHEQYF.

CDR3 residues: CASSLTGTGFEDQYF. CDR3 sequence (DNA): TGTGCCAGCAGCTTAACGGGGACAGGGTTTGAAGACCAGTACTTC. V usage is TRBV7-9 and J usage is TRBJ2-5; 9 bases line up with TRBD1. The CDR3 covers 15 residues. Germline V gene data show CDR1 as SEHNR and CDR2 as FQNEAQ (reference sequence). V gave up 2 bases and J gave up 10 bases; unmatched junction bases: 11.

This clone appeared once. V and J are TRBV6-2 or TRBV6-3 and TRBJ2-1; 13 nucleotides match TRBD2. In germline, CDR1 is MNHEY, CDR2 SVGEGT. Trimming cost V 4 bases and J 3 bases; bases outside gene matches: 6. CDR3 length: 17 residues. CDR3 protein: CASSWGGTSGVYNEQFF. CDR3 DNA sequence: TGTGCCAGCAGTTGGGGGGGGACTAGCGGGGTCTACAATGAGCAGTTCTTC.

J is TRBJ2-3 and V is TRBV15; 11 nucleotides line up with TRBD2. CDR1 is LNHNV, CDR2 YYDKDF, per germline (reference sequence). With 0 bases clipped from V and 6 bases from J, the junction kept 8 bases outside the gene matches. The CDR3 is 17 amino acids. The CDR3 DNA sequence: TGTGCCACCAGCAGAGATAAGACTAGCGGGACGTCCGATACGCAGTATTTT. Its protein is CATSRDKTSGTSDTQYF.

The chain couples TRBV4-1 to TRBJ1-2, with a possible D match to TRBD1 (5 bases). This CDR3 spans 13 amino acids. Germline V gene data show CDR1 as MGHRA and CDR2 as YSYEKL. V was pared by 0 bases and J by 6 bases, with 8 bases between. CDR3 residues: CASSQEVGDGYTF. The CDR3 nucleotides are TGCGCCAGCAGCCAAGAGGTAGGGGATGGCTACACCTTC.

The chain joins TRBV10-3 to TRBJ1-4, with 9 positions matching TRBD1. V lost 0 bases, J lost 9 bases, and 5 bases stayed unmatched. Germline V lookup: CDR1 ENHRY, CDR2 SYGVKD. The CDR3 covers 15 residues. CDR3 in DNA: TGTGCCATCAGTGAGTCTGGACAGGGGTCGAAAAAACTGTTTTTT. It encodes CAISESGQGSKKLFF.

This clone came up once. In DNA, the CDR3 is TGCAGCGTTGTAGCGGGCAAAACCTACAGCTCCTACGAGCAGTACTTC. Protein sequence: CSVVAGKTYSSYEQYF. The chain uses TRBV29-1 and TRBJ2-7; 7 bases are a match to TRBD2. Germline loops: CDR1 SQVTM, CDR2 ANQGSEA. V lost 4 bases and J lost 0; bases outside the gene matches: 12. The CDR3 sequence is 16 residues long.

The gene calls are TRBV6-6 and TRBJ2-1; 12 bases are a match to TRBD2. CDR3 length: 16 amino acids. Germline V gene data show CDR1 as MNHNY and CDR2 as SVGAGI (reference sequence). V shed 2 bases, J shed 7 bases, and the junction held 6 bases outside the gene matches. The CDR3 loop is CASSYKLAGGRNEQFF. CDR3 nucleotides: TGTGCCAGCAGTTACAAGCTAGCGGGAGGGCGAAATGAGCAGTTCTTC.

The genes are TRBV27 and TRBJ1-6; 8 bases agree with TRBD1. Germline V lookup: CDR1 MNHEY, CDR2 SMNVEV (reference sequence). This CDR3 spans 15 amino acids. The V segment lost 4 bases and the J segment 7 bases; nucleotides outside the gene matches: 6. The CDR3 DNA reads as TGTGCCAGCAGTTCCAGGGGGCTCAGCAATTCACCCCTCCACTTT. Translating gives CASSSRGLSNSPLHF.

The chain couples TRBV6-5 to TRBJ1-2; tentative D call: TRBD1 (6 bases). CDR1 is MNHEY, CDR2 SVGAGI, per germline. The CDR3 has 14 residues. V shed 4 bases and J shed 3 bases, with 12 bases lying between them. CDR3 amino acids: CASSLRGADYGYTF. The CDR3 bases are TGTGCCAGCAGTTTACGGGGGGCCGACTATGGCTACACCTTC.

This clone showed up just a few times. The CDR3 nucleotides read TGTGCCAGCAGCTTGGCAGGGCAGACCTCTGGAAACACCATATATTTT. Its translation is CASSLAGQTSGNTIYF. The J gene is TRBJ1-3, the V gene TRBV7-9; D might be TRBD1 (5 bases). From germline, CDR1 is SEHNR and CDR2 FQNEAQ (reference sequence). The CDR3 covers 16 residues. V was cut by 3 bases and J by 0 bases, with 12 bases left in between.

The gene calls are TRBV3-1 (or the pseudogene TRBV3-2) and TRBJ2-7, with TRBD1 matching over 8 bases. The length of the CDR3 is 15 residues. Germline assignment: CDR1 LGHDT and CDR2 YNNKEL (reference sequence). V was pared by 4 bases and J by 3 bases, with 8 bases of the junction left unmatched. CDR3 region: CASSPGQGHFYEQYF. CDR3 nucleotide sequence: TGTGCCAGCAGCCCCGGACAGGGTCATTTCTACGAGCAGTACTTC.

This chain links TRBV7-3 with TRBJ2-7; the match to TRBD2 covers 9 bases. This CDR3 has 15 residues. Germline CDR1 SGHTA, CDR2 FQGTGA. After removal of 1 base from V and 4 bases from J, the junction contained 5 bases not matched to a gene. This CDR3 is CASSLSPSGVYEQYF. CDR3 nucleotide sequence: TGTGCCAGCAGCTTAAGCCCTAGCGGGGTATACGAGCAGTACTTC.

The genes are TRBV7-9 and TRBJ1-2, with 11 positions matching TRBD1. V was clipped by 3 bases and J by 0 bases; unmatched bases: 6. This CDR3 has 17 amino acids. Germline CDR1 is SEHNR and CDR2 is FQNEAQ (reference sequence). The DNA of the CDR3 is TGTGCCAGCAGCTTGGGGACAGGGGGAATTACTAACTATGGCTACACCTTC. Translation: CASSLGTGGITNYGYTF.

This chain uses TRBV13 with TRBJ2-7, with TRBD2 as a possible D gene (5 bases). V lost 0 bases and J 2 bases, leaving 5 bases between the germline ends. Germline lookup yields CDR1 PRHDT and CDR2 FYEKMQ (reference sequence). This CDR3 is built from 13 residues. In nucleotides, the CDR3 is TGTGCCAGCAGCTTAGGACTAGCCTACGAGCAGTACTTC. Protein sequence: CASSLGLAYEQYF. The whole variable domain, remainder taken from reference TRBV13 and TRBJ2-7, is AAGVIQSPRHLIKEKRETATLKCYPIPRHDTVYWYQQGPGQDPQFLISFYEKMQSDKGSIPDRFSAQQFSDYHSELNMSSLELGDSALYFCASSLGLAYEQYFGPGTRLTVT.

This clone was found a few times. This chain uses TRBV6-5 with TRBJ1-2; TRBD1 agrees at 8 bases. The CDR3 extends over 16 amino acids. Germline loops: CDR1 MNHEY, CDR2 SVGAGI. With V trimmed by 0 bases and J by 5 bases, 8 bases remained unmatched. The CDR3 DNA reads TGTGCCAGCAGTTACTCTCTCCCGCAGGGGGCTTATGGCTACACCTTC. Translation: CASSYSLPQGAYGYTF.

The chain has TRBV5-1 and TRBJ2-2; 8 bases fit TRBD2. The CDR3 contains 16 residues. Germline V lookup: CDR1 SGHRS, CDR2 YFSETQ. The V gene end was trimmed by 7 bases and the J gene end by 5 bases; junction bases not matched to a gene: 13. Here the CDR3 DNA reads TGCGCCAGCCGGACGAGCGGGAGCCTTGGGACCGGGGAGCTGTTTTTT. This translates into CASRTSGSLGTGELFF.

The V and J genes are TRBV19 and TRBJ2-5; TRBD1 matches at 8 bases. Per germline, CDR1 LNHDA and CDR2 SQIVND (reference sequence). V was clipped by 4 bases and J by 3 bases; unmatched bases: 13. The CDR3 covers 17 residues. CDR3 sequence (DNA): TGTGCCAGTAGTAAATGGTCCAGGGGGCTGGGAGAAGAGACCCAGTACTTC. It encodes CASSKWSRGLGEETQYF.

This clone has only one observation. In nucleotides, the CDR3 is TGTGCCAGCTCACCCGACACTGAAGCTTTCTTT. Amino acids: CASSPDTEAFF. V is TRBV18 and J is TRBJ1-1; D is undetermined. CDR1 and CDR2 from the germline V gene are KGHSH and LQKENI. Deletions cut 3 bases from V and 3 bases from J, with 2 bases between. The CDR3 sequence is 11 residues long.

The rearrangement links TRBV29-1 to TRBJ2-7, with D possibly TRBD2 on 5 matching bases. The germline V and J ends were trimmed by 3 bases and 1 base, with 7 bases remaining between them. This CDR3 is built from 12 residues. Germline assignment: CDR1 SQVTM and CDR2 ANQGSEA. CDR3 protein: CSVDSGSYEQYF. CDR3 bases: TGCAGCGTTGACAGCGGATCCTACGAGCAGTACTTC.

This chain joins TRBV4-3 and TRBJ2-3; TRBD2 agrees at 15 bases. CDR1 is LGHNA, CDR2 YSLEER, per germline. This CDR3 has 22 residues. Germline trimming cut 5 bases from V and 0 bases from J; bases unmatched to any gene: 18. The CDR3 is CASSFRPPGLAGGKTSTDTQYF. CDR3 in DNA: TGCGCCAGCAGCTTTCGCCCACCCGGACTAGCGGGAGGGAAAACTAGCACAGATACGCAGTATTTT.

The chain couples TRBV5-1 to TRBJ1-1; TRBD1 matches at 8 bases. V lost 8 bases to trimming and J lost 4 bases; unmatched junction nucleotides: 13. In germline, CDR1 is SGHRS, CDR2 YFSETQ. The CDR3 loop spans 15 amino acids. DNA for the CDR3: TGCGCCAGTGGACAGGGCCAAACAGGGAGCACTGAAGCTTTCTTT. It encodes CASGQGQTGSTEAFF.

The chain is built from TRBV2 and TRBJ2-3; D perhaps matches TRBD1 (5 bases). Trimming removed 3 bases at V and 2 bases at J, with 6 bases between. Germline CDR1 reads SNHLY; CDR2 reads FYNNEI. The CDR3 has 13 residues. The CDR3 DNA reads as TGTGCCAGCAGTGATGGGGCCACAGATACGCAGTATTTT. Protein product: CASSDGATDTQYF.